Given below is one T cell receptor (beta chain) in context. These data are taken from a study of control samples from healthy donors and cancer patients. Produced via immunoSEQ multiplex PCR; TCRdb's table is partial and in-frame only. This sample has roughly 120,000 clones, with roughly 90% found just once. V gave up 4 bases and J gave up 12 bases, with 10 bases separating them. The CDR3 spans 11 residues. Germline V lookup: CDR1 MGHDK, CDR2 SYGVNS. V gene TRBV25-1 combines with J gene TRBJ2-1; D is ambiguous. Sequencing was done on a sample of blood. The clonotype originates from a man aged 50 to 59 in good health. CDR3 region: CASSVSRGQFF. The CDR3 nucleotides are TGTGCCAGCAGTGTTTCCCGTGGGCAGTTCTTC.